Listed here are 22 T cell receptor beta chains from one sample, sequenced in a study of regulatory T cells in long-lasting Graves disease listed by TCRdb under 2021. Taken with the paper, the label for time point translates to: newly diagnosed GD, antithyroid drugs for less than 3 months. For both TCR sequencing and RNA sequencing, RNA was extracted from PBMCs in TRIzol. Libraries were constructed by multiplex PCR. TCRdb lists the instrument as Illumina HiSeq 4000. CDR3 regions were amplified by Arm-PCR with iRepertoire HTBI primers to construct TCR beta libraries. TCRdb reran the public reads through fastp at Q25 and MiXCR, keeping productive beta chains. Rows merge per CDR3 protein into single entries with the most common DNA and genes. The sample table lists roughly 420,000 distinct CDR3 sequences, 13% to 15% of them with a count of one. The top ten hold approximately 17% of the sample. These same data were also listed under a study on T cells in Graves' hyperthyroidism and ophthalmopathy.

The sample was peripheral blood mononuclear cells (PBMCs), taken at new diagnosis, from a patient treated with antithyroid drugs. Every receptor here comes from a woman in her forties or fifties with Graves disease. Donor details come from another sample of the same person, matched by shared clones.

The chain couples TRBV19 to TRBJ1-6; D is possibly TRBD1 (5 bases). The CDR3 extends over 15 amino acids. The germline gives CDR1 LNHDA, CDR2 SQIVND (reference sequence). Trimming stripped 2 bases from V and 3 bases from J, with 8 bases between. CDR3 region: CASSILGHYNSPLHF. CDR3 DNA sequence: TGTGCCAGTAGTATACTGGGGCACTATAATTCACCCCTCCACTTT.

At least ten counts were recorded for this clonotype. CDR3 residues: CASSERLAETQYF. The DNA of the CDR3 is TGTGCCAGCAGTGAGCGGCTAGCAGAGACCCAGTACTTC. The rearrangement links TRBV2 to TRBJ2-5; TRBD2 might be the D (5 bases). The CDR3 loop spans 13 amino acids. Looked up from germline, CDR1 is SNHLY and CDR2 is FYNNEI. V shed 3 bases and J shed 4 bases, with 9 bases lying between them.

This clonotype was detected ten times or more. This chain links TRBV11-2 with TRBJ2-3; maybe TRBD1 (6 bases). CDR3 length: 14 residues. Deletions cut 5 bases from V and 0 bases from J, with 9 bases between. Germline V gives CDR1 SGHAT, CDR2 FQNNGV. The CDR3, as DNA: TGTGCCAGCAGCCCGGACAGTAGCACAGATACGCAGTATTTT. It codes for CASSPDSSTDTQYF.

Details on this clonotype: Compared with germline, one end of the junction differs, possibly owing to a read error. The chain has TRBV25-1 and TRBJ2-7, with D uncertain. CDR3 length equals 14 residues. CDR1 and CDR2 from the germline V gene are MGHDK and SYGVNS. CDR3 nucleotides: TGTGCCAGCAGTGAATATTCAGGCTCCTACGAGCAGTGCTTC. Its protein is CASSEYSGSYEQCF.

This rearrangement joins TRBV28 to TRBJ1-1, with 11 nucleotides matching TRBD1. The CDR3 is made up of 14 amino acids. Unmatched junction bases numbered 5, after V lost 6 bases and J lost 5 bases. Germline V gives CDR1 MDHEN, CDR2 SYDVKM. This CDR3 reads CASRQGQGGTEAFF. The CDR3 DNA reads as TGTGCCAGCAGACAGGGACAGGGGGGGACTGAAGCTTTCTTT.

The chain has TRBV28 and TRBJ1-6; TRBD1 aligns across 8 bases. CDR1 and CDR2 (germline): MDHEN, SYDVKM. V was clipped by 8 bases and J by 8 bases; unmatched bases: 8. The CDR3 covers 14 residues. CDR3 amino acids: CASGSQGVDSPLHF. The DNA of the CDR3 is TGTGCCAGCGGGTCACAGGGGGTCGATTCACCCCTCCACTTT.

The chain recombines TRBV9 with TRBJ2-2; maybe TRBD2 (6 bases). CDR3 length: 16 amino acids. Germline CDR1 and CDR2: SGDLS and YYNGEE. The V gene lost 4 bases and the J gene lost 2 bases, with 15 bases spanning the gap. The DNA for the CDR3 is TGTGCCAGCAGCCCCCCTTGGGGGGACAACACCGGGGAGCTGTTTTTT. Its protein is CASSPPWGDNTGELFF.

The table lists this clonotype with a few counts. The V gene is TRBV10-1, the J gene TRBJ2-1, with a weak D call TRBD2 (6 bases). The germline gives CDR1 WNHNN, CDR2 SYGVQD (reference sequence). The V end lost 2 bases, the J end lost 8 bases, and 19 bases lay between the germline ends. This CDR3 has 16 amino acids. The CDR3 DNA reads TGCGCCAGCAGTGAGAATAGCGGAACCCTAATGCATGAGCAGTTCTTC. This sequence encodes CASSENSGTLMHEQFF.

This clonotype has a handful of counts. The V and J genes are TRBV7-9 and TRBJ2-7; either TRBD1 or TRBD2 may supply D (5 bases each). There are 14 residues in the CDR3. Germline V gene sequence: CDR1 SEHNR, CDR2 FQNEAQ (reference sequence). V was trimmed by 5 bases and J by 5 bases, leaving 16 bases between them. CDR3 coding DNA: TGTGCCAGCAGCCGGGGACCCATCGTGCACGAGCAGTACTTC. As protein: CASSRGPIVHEQYF.

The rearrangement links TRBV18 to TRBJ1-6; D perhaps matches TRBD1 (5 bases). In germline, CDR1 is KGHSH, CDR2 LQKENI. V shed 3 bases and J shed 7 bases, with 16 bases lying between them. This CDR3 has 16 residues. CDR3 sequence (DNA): TGTGCCAGCTCACCTGGGGCGAGGACCCTCAATTCACCCCTCCACTTT. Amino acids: CASSPGARTLNSPLHF.

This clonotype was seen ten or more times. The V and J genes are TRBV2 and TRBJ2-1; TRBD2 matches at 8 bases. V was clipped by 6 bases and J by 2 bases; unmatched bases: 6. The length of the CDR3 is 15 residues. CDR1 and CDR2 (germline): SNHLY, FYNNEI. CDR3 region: CASRRLALAYNEQFF. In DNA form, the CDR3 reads TGTGCCAGCAGGAGACTAGCGCTAGCCTACAATGAGCAGTTCTTC.

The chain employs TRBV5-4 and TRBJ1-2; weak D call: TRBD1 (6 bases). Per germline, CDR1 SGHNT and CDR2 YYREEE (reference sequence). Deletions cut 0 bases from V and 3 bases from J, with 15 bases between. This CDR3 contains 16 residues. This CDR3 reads CASSLDPQGIHYGYTF. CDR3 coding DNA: TGTGCCAGCAGCTTGGACCCCCAGGGGATCCACTATGGCTACACCTTC. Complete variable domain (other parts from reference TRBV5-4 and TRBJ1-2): ETGVTQSPTHLIKTRGQQVTLRCSSQSGHNTVSWYQQALGQGPQFIFQYYREEENGRGNFPPRFSGLQFPNYSSELNVNALELDDSALYLCASSLDPQGIHYGYTFGSGTRLTVV.

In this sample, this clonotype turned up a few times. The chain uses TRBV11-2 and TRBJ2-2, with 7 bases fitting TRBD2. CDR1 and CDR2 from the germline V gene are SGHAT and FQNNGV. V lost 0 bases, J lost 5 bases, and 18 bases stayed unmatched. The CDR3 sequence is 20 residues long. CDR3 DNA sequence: TGTGCCAGCAGCTTAGAGCGGCGGTGGCGGGAGTTGGGCTGGACCGGGGAGCTGTTTTTT. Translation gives CASSLERRWRELGWTGELFF.

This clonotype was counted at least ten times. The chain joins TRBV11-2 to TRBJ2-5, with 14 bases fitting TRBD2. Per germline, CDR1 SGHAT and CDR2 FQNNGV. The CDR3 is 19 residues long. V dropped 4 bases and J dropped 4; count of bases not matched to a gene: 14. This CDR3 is CASSSQASRLAGGRETQYF. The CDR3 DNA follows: TGTGCCAGCAGCTCCCAAGCCAGCAGACTAGCGGGAGGGCGAGAGACCCAGTACTTC.

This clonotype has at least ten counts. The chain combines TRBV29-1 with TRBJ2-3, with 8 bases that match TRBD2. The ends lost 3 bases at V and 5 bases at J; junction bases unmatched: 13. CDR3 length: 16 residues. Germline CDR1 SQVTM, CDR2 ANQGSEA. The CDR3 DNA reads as TGCAGCGTTGAGGGGGTCGGAGCGGGAGAGGGAGATACGCAGTATTTT. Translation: CSVEGVGAGEGDTQYF.

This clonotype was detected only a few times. This CDR3 is CASSHGQTGSYEQYF. The DNA for the CDR3 is TGTGCCAGCAGCCATGGACAGACAGGTTCCTACGAGCAGTACTTC. The chain recombines TRBV3-1 with TRBJ2-7; the D gene is possibly TRBD1 (6 bases). The CDR3 loop spans 15 amino acids. The germline V gene has CDR1 LGHDT and CDR2 YNNKEL (reference sequence). The V gene lost 3 bases and the J gene lost 1 base, with 13 bases spanning the gap.

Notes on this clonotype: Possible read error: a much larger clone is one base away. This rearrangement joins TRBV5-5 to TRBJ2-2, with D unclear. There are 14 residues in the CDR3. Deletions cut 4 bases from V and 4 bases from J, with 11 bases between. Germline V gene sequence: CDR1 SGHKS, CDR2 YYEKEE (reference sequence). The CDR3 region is CASSTATGTGELFF. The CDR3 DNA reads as TGTGCCAGCAGCACCGCAACTGGCACCGGGGAGCTGTTTTTT.

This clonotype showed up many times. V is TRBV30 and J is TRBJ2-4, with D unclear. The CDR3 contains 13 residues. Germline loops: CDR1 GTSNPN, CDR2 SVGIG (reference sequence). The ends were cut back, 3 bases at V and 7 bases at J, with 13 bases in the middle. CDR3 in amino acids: CAWSLTGLNIQYF. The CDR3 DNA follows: TGTGCCTGGAGCTTAACGGGTTTGAACATTCAGTACTTC.

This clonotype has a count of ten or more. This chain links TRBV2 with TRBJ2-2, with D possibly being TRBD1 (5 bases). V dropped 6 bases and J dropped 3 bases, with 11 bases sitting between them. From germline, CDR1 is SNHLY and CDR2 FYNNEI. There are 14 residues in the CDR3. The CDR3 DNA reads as TGTGCCAGCAGGACCAGGGTCGACACCGGGGAGCTGTTTTTT. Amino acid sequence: CASRTRVDTGELFF.

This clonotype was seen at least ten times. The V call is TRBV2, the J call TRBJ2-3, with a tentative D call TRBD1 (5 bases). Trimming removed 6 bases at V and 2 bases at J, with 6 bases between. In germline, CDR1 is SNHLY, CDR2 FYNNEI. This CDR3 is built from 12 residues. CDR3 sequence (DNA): TGTGCCAGCAGGGACACCACAGATACGCAGTATTTT. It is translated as CASRDTTDTQYF.

This CDR3 is CASSLAGTPTGELFF. CDR3 nucleotide sequence: TGTGCCAGCAGCCTCGCCGGGACTCCCACCGGGGAGCTGTTTTTT. The chain has TRBV7-9 and TRBJ2-2; a possible D gene is TRBD2 (6 bases). This CDR3 has 15 residues. Germline CDR1 reads SEHNR; CDR2 reads FQNEAQ (reference sequence). Trimming left V 5 bases short and J 4 bases short, with 14 bases between.

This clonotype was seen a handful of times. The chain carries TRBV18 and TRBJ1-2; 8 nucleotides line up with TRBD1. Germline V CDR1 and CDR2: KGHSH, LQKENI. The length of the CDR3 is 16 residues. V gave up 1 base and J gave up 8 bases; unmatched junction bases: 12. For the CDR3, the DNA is TGTGCCAGCTCACCACAGGAATGGACAGGGAGGAACGGCTACACCTTC. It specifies CASSPQEWTGRNGYTF.